The clone carrying this TCR beta chain was seen a few times. This entry comes from a study of patients and donors after allogeneic stem cell transplantation. MiXCR, run by TCRdb on the RT-PCR reads, gives a single entry per CDR3 protein. Among hundreds of thousands of distinct CDR3 sequences listed, 16% were seen once. The receptor's source is a human donor who was either an allogeneic HSCT recipient or a stem cell or donor lymphocyte infusion donor (not recorded which). It is not recorded whose cells these are; they may come from a transplant donor. The specimen sequenced was blood, either unsorted or a sorted T cell fraction (not recorded which).

CDR3 sequence (DNA): TGTGCCAGCAGCCAACAAGGACGGACCTACGAGCAGTACTTC. This sequence encodes CASSQQGRTYEQYF. The chain combines TRBV3-1 with TRBJ2-7; D gene uncertain. CDR3 length: 14 amino acids. Looked up from germline, CDR1 is LGHDT and CDR2 is YNNKEL (reference sequence). The V gene lost 2 bases and the J gene lost 2 bases, with 10 bases spanning the gap.